In its sample, the clone carrying this T cell receptor (beta chain) was seen a few times. The antigen is not known. The data are from a study of cytomegalovirus exposure and HLA in healthy donors. Study-level points and caveats: A few CMV-associated chains were confirmed in vitro to be specific for CMV antigens. Further analysis, carried out later, found HLA-associated TCR beta chains more clonally expanded than equally common other chains. Among TCR beta chains, those listed as cytomegalovirus-associated numbered more than 150. TCR beta V- and J-gene trimming, according to a later analysis, was linked to a missense DCLRE1C variant.

CDR1 is SGDLS and CDR2 is YYNGEE in the germline V gene. V shed 0 bases, J shed 6 bases, and the junction held 6 bases outside the gene matches. There are 15 residues in the CDR3. PCR involved 60 Vbeta and 13 Jbeta primers. Measured with immunoSEQ multiplex PCR; TCRdb has only the in-frame clones, and not every one. Of tens of thousands of clones listed, about 70% are singletons. V gene TRBV9 combines with J gene TRBJ2-3; 8 positions match TRBD2. This sequence was found in a woman aged 25 to 45 in good health and CMV-seropositive. The sequenced material came from PBMCs. CDR3: CASSVAGGPLDTQYF. CDR3 DNA: TGTGCCAGCAGCGTAGCGGGAGGGCCGTTGGATACGCAGTATTTT.